Each of the 20 T cell receptor beta chains below was sequenced from the same sample in a study of cytomegalovirus exposure and HLA in healthy donors. In the PCR, 60 Vbeta and 13 Jbeta primers were used. Sequencing used immunoSEQ multiplex PCR; TCRdb keeps in-frame clones, though not all of them. The sample lists some 170,000 clones; roughly 80% were seen once. Sequencing input: PBMCs. The receptors were gathered from a woman in her 30s in good health and CMV-seropositive.

This CDR3 reads CASTTGRAGTGELFF. The CDR3, as DNA: TGTGCCAGTACTACAGGGAGGGCGGGGACCGGGGAGCTGTTTTTT. The chain employs TRBV19 and TRBJ2-2; D is possibly TRBD2 (7 bases). The CDR3 runs 15 residues. Deletions cut 7 bases from V and 5 bases from J, with 17 bases between. Germline loops: CDR1 LNHDA, CDR2 SQIVND (reference sequence).

A single count supports this clone. The gene calls are TRBV5-6 and TRBJ1-1, with D possibly matching TRBD1 (6 bases). This CDR3 has 13 amino acids. Germline CDR1 reads SGHDT; CDR2 reads YYEEEE. Trimming pared 7 bases from V and 4 bases from J, leaving 14 bases between. The CDR3 region has the DNA TGTGCCAGCTTGTGGCAGGGGACCACTGAAGCTTTCTTT. Its protein product is CASLWQGTTEAFF.

The V and J genes are TRBV27 and TRBJ2-7; D not resolved. Germline V gene data show CDR1 as MNHEY and CDR2 as SMNVEV (reference sequence). V gave up 2 bases and J gave up 3 bases, with 8 bases separating them. The CDR3 extends over 13 amino acids. The CDR3 protein is CASSLKPNYEQYF. CDR3 bases: TGTGCCAGCAGTTTAAAGCCTAACTACGAGCAGTACTTC.

This clone was found a few times. The CDR3 region has the DNA TGTGCCAGCAGTCCCTACGGAGGCCGTGGGTACAATGAGCAGTTCTTC. Protein product: CASSPYGGRGYNEQFF. The gene calls are TRBV28 and TRBJ2-1, with D perhaps TRBD2 (5 bases). V dropped 5 bases and J dropped 4 bases, with 18 bases sitting between them. The CDR3 has 16 residues. In germline, CDR1 is MDHEN, CDR2 SYDVKM.

This clone was detected only a few times. The rearrangement links TRBV6-1 to TRBJ2-7; D is undetermined. Between the trimmed V and J ends, which lost 4 bases and 2 bases, there was a span of 9 bases. Germline V gene sequence: CDR1 MNHNS, CDR2 SASEGT. This CDR3 has 13 amino acids. The CDR3 nucleotides are TGTGCCAGCAGTGTAACAGAAACCTACGAGCAGTACTTC. Encoded protein: CASSVTETYEQYF.

V and J are TRBV5-1 and TRBJ2-7; possibly TRBD1 for D (6 bases). Germline CDR1 is SGHRS and CDR2 is YFSETQ. The V end lost 6 bases, the J end lost 0 bases, and 16 bases lay between the germline ends. The CDR3 length is 15 residues. CDR3: CASNRVPALSYEQYF. As DNA, the CDR3 is TGCGCCAGCAACAGGGTCCCTGCGCTCTCCTACGAGCAGTACTTC.

The chain recombines TRBV2 with TRBJ2-3; D ambiguous. This CDR3 comprises 13 residues. CDR1 and CDR2 (germline): SNHLY, FYNNEI. Trimming removed 6 bases from V and 2 bases from J, with 9 bases in between. The chain's CDR3 is CASRPANTDTQYF. CDR3 DNA sequence: TGTGCCAGCAGACCCGCTAACACAGATACGCAGTATTTT. The whole variable domain, filled in from reference TRBV2 and TRBJ2-3, reads EPEVTQTPSHQVTQMGQEVILRCVPISNHLYFYWYRQILGQKVEFLVSFYNNEISEKSEIFDDQFSVERPDGSNFTLKIRSTKLEDSAMYFCASRPANTDTQYFGPGTRLTVL.

The chain has TRBV12-5 and TRBJ1-6; TRBD1 matches 9 bases. CDR1 and CDR2 (germline): LGHNT, FRNRAP. This CDR3 is 18 amino acids long. J was trimmed by 1 base and V by 0 bases; bases with no gene match: 4. The CDR3 DNA reads as TGTGCTAGTGGTTTGGTCTGGACAGGGGCATCCTATAATTCACCCCTCCACTTT. As protein: CASGLVWTGASYNSPLHF. Supplemented by reference TRBV12-5 and TRBJ1-6, the full variable domain reads DARVTQTPRHKVTEMGQEVTMRCQPILGHNTVFWYRQTMMQGLELLAYFRNRAPLDDSGMPKDRFSAEMPDATLATLKIQPSEPRDSAVYFCASGLVWTGASYNSPLHFGNGTRLTVT.

The chain is built from TRBV7-2 and TRBJ1-2; 10 nucleotides match TRBD1. J was trimmed by 7 bases and V by 6 bases; bases with no gene match: 8. The CDR3 extends over 14 amino acids. CDR1 and CDR2 from the germline V gene are SGHTA and FQGNSA. The CDR3 DNA reads TGTGCCAGCAGGCCAGGACAGGGGGTGGGTGGCTACACCTTC. Translating it yields CASRPGQGVGGYTF.

The chain carries TRBV18 and TRBJ1-1; weak D call: TRBD1 (6 bases). CDR1 is KGHSH and CDR2 is LQKENI in the germline V gene. Trimming removed 2 bases at V and 4 bases at J, with 14 bases between. This CDR3 comprises 15 residues. The CDR3 spells CASSPSSQGSTEAFF. The DNA for the CDR3 is TGTGCCAGCTCACCATCGTCACAGGGTAGCACTGAAGCTTTCTTT.

The chain employs TRBV19 and TRBJ1-1; 11 bases match TRBD1. V lost 6 bases and J lost 1; bases outside the gene matches: 4. CDR3 length: 15 amino acids. The germline CDR1 and CDR2 sequences are LNHDA and SQIVND (reference sequence). CDR3 region: CASRRDRGRNTEAFF. In nucleotides, the CDR3 is TGTGCCAGTAGGAGGGACAGGGGGAGGAACACTGAAGCTTTCTTT.

The chain joins TRBV10-3 to TRBJ2-5, with D unclear. CDR1 and CDR2 (germline): ENHRY, SYGVKD. V was clipped by 2 bases and J by 2 bases, with 6 bases between them. CDR3 length: 13 residues. The CDR3 DNA reads TGTGCCATCAGTGAGGGCGGACAAGAGACCCAGTACTTC. This encodes CAISEGGQETQYF.

The V gene is TRBV9, the J gene TRBJ2-5; 7 bases match TRBD2. Losses at the gene ends were 3 bases for V and 4 bases for J; bases not matched to a gene: 6. This CDR3 is 14 amino acids long. Looked up from germline, CDR1 is SGDLS and CDR2 is YYNGEE. In DNA, the CDR3 is TGTGCCAGCAGCGCCCGTCGGGAGGTAGAGACCCAGTACTTC. It codes for CASSARREVETQYF.

V is TRBV10-3 and J is TRBJ1-1, with unresolved D. This CDR3 region has 14 residues. Germline V gives CDR1 ENHRY, CDR2 SYGVKD. V was cut by 3 bases and J by 10 bases, with 18 bases left in between. In DNA, the CDR3 is TGTGCCATCAGTGAACGGACCGGACTATTGGGAGCTTTCTTT. It translates to CAISERTGLLGAFF.

The chain uses TRBV6-6 and TRBJ1-2; 7 nucleotides line up with TRBD1. CDR1 is MNHNY, CDR2 SVGAGI, per germline (reference sequence). The CDR3 covers 14 residues. V gave up 5 bases and J gave up 4 bases; unmatched junction bases: 7. The CDR3 sequence: CASSSSDRVYGYTF. For the CDR3, the DNA is TGTGCCAGCAGTAGCTCCGACAGGGTCTATGGCTACACCTTC.

V and J are TRBV4-3 and TRBJ1-4; no firm D call. This CDR3 comprises 16 residues. The germline CDR1 and CDR2 sequences are LGHNA and YSLEER. Between the trimmed V and J ends, which lost 3 bases and 6 bases, there was a span of 17 bases. The CDR3 region is CASSHYPLVDDEKLFF. For the CDR3, the DNA is TGCGCCAGCAGCCACTACCCACTGGTAGATGATGAAAAACTGTTTTTT.

The chain employs TRBV13 and TRBJ1-2, with D tentatively TRBD1 (5 bases). V was pared by 4 bases and J by 8 bases, with 14 bases between. This CDR3 is built from 13 residues. Germline loops: CDR1 PRHDT, CDR2 FYEKMQ (reference sequence). CDR3 in amino acids: CASSSGLPGGYTF. The CDR3 DNA reads as TGTGCCAGCAGCTCGGGACTCCCAGGGGGCTACACCTTC. The whole variable domain, remainder taken from reference TRBV13 and TRBJ1-2, is AAGVIQSPRHLIKEKRETATLKCYPIPRHDTVYWYQQGPGQDPQFLISFYEKMQSDKGSIPDRFSAQQFSDYHSELNMSSLELGDSALYFCASSSGLPGGYTFGSGTRLTVV.

The rearrangement joins TRBV19 to TRBJ2-4; D remains unclear. V was trimmed by 4 bases and J by 6 bases, leaving 7 bases between them. This CDR3 region has 12 residues. Germline-derived CDR1 and CDR2 are LNHDA and SQIVND (reference sequence). The CDR3, as DNA: TGTGCCAGTAGTAGCGTTGCAAACATTCAGTACTTC. As protein: CASSSVANIQYF.

This clone has only a few counts. The chain uses TRBV19 and TRBJ1-1; D unclear. V dropped 1 base and J dropped 5 bases, with 11 bases sitting between them. Per the germline V gene, CDR1 is LNHDA and CDR2 is SQIVND (reference sequence). CDR3 length: 14 residues. The CDR3 here is CASSIVGVSTEAFF. CDR3 coding DNA: TGTGCCAGTAGTATAGTGGGAGTTTCGACTGAAGCTTTCTTT.

J is TRBJ2-2 and V is TRBV7-2, with 7 bases identical to TRBD2. Germline V lookup: CDR1 SGHTA, CDR2 FQGNSA. This CDR3 has 16 amino acids. V lost 1 base to trimming and J lost 3 bases; unmatched junction nucleotides: 5. As DNA, the CDR3 is TGTGCCAGCAGCTTAGGGGGAGGGACCTACACCGGGGAGCTGTTTTTT. Translation: CASSLGGGTYTGELFF.